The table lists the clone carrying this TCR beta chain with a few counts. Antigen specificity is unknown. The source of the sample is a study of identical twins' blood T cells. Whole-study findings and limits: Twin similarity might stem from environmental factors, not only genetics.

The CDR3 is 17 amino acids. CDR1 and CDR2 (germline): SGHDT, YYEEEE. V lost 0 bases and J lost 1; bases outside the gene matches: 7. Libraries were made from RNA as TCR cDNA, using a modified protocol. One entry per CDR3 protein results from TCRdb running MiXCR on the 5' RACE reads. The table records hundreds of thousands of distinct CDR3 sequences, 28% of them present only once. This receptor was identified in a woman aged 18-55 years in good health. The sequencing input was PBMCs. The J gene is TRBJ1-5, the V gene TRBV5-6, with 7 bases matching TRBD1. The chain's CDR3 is CASSLAGQASSNQPQHF. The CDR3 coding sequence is TGTGCCAGCAGCTTGGCCGGACAGGCCTCGAGCAATCAGCCCCAGCATTTT.